The 18 T cell receptor beta chains reported below all come from one sample, sequenced in a study of T-cell reconstitution after alpha-beta-depleted transplantation in children. Preparing the TCRbeta library involved the use of unique molecular identifiers. One entry per CDR3 protein, called by TCRdb with MiXCR from the PCR reads. The sample holds 200,000 to 250,000 distinct CDR3 sequences, over 9.5% seen once. The sample here was PBMCs from the stem cell graft donor, taken from the stem cell graft. The source of these receptors is a human donor who donated a stem cell graft to a child with SCID.

Of note for this clonotype: A read error may produce the germline difference seen at one junction end. The chain couples TRBV23-1 to TRBJ2-2, with 7 nucleotides matching TRBD1. TRBV23-1 is an ORF; its function is uncertain. This CDR3 is 17 amino acids long. The CDR3, as DNA: TGCTCCAGCAGTCGTGACAGGGAAAAATCGAACACCGGGGAGCTGTTTTTT. Translated, it gives CSSSRDREKSNTGELFF.

This clonotype has a count of ten or more. The chain links TRBV7-9 to TRBJ2-7, with a possible D match to TRBD1 (6 bases). V dropped 1 base and J dropped 8 bases, with 18 bases sitting between them. The germline V gene encodes CDR1 SEHNR and CDR2 FQNEAQ (reference sequence). The CDR3 runs to 15 residues. DNA for the CDR3: TGTGCCAGCAGCTTAGTGGTACAGGGCTTAGGGAAGCAGTACTTC. Residues: CASSLVVQGLGKQYF.

This clonotype has a count of ten or more. This chain uses TRBV12-3 or TRBV12-4 with TRBJ1-6; D ambiguous. V gave up 4 bases and J gave up 8 bases, with 6 bases separating them. The CDR3 loop spans 12 amino acids. CDR3: CASSSSDSPLHF. The DNA of the CDR3 is TGTGCCAGCAGTTCATCCGATTCACCCCTCCACTTT.

This clonotype was recorded many times. This sequence joins TRBV5-6 and TRBJ1-2; tentative D call: TRBD1 (6 bases). V shed 0 bases and J shed 7 bases, with 16 bases lying between them. This CDR3 region has 15 residues. Germline V gene sequence: CDR1 SGHDT, CDR2 YYEEEE. CDR3 residues: CASSLAWGALSGYTF. The CDR3 DNA sequence: TGTGCCAGCAGCTTGGCGTGGGGGGCGTTAAGTGGCTACACCTTC. The whole variable domain, filled in from reference TRBV5-6 and TRBJ1-2, reads DAGVTQSPTHLIKTRGQQVTLRCSPKSGHDTVSWYQQALGQGPQFIFQYYEEEERQRGNFPDRFSGHQFPNYSSELNVNALLLGDSALYLCASSLAWGALSGYTFGSGTRLTVV.

V usage is TRBV11-2 and J usage is TRBJ2-5, with D possibly being TRBD1 or TRBD2 (6 bases each). V was trimmed by 5 bases and J by 5 bases, leaving 21 bases between them. The CDR3 runs 16 residues. The germline V gene has CDR1 SGHAT and CDR2 FQNNGV. Written as DNA, the CDR3 is TGTGCCAGCAGCCCGTCGCCCAGGGGACTCCGGGAGACCCAGTACTTC. Translation: CASSPSPRGLRETQYF.

This clonotype was detected only a few times. The V call is TRBV5-4, the J call TRBJ1-1, with TRBD1 as a possible D gene (6 bases). The CDR3 runs to 14 residues. V was trimmed by 2 bases and J by 4 bases, leaving 12 bases between them. Germline CDR1 SGHNT, CDR2 YYREEE (reference sequence). The CDR3 loop reads CASSLDRSSTEAFF. In nucleotides, the CDR3 is TGTGCCAGCAGCTTAGACAGGTCTTCCACTGAAGCTTTCTTT.

In this sample, this clonotype turned up many times. This rearrangement joins TRBV5-1 to TRBJ2-5, with TRBD2 identical over 9 bases. V gave up 2 bases and J gave up 2 bases; unmatched junction bases: 4. Germline CDR1 reads SGHRS; CDR2 reads YFSETQ. The CDR3 contains 15 residues. The CDR3 sequence: CASSFGGGGQETQYF. CDR3 DNA: TGCGCCAGCAGCTTTGGCGGGGGGGGACAAGAGACCCAGTACTTC.

This clonotype came up many times. The chain couples TRBV5-1 to TRBJ2-1; 8 nucleotides line up with TRBD1. This CDR3 is 17 amino acids long. Per the germline V gene, CDR1 is SGHRS and CDR2 is YFSETQ. With V trimmed by 3 bases and J by 6 bases, 14 bases remained unmatched. The CDR3 bases are TGCGCCAGCAGCTCCCGAAAATGGACAGGGCGCCCCAATGAGCAGTTCTTC. Translated: CASSSRKWTGRPNEQFF.

The sample holds many counts of this clonotype. The chain couples TRBV5-1 to TRBJ2-2; D gene uncertain. The CDR3 covers 14 residues. Germline V gives CDR1 SGHRS, CDR2 YFSETQ. V gave up 3 bases and J gave up 2 bases, with 8 bases separating them. CDR3 nucleotides: TGCGCCAGCAGCTCGGACGGAAACACCGGGGAGCTGTTTTTT. It codes for CASSSDGNTGELFF.

This chain connects TRBV3-1 to TRBJ2-3; D possibly corresponds to TRBD1 (5 bases). The germline V gene encodes CDR1 LGHDT and CDR2 YNNKEL (reference sequence). CDR3 size: 16 residues. V was pared by 0 bases and J by 4 bases, with 14 bases between. CDR3 amino acids: CASSQDRAGYADTQYF. The CDR3 nucleotides read TGTGCCAGCAGCCAAGATCGGGCAGGGTACGCAGATACGCAGTATTTT.

Many counts were recorded for this clonotype. The CDR3 is CASSSRRGMSSYEQYF. In DNA form, the CDR3 reads TGTGCCAGCAGCTCCCGGCGGGGGATGAGCTCCTACGAGCAGTACTTC. The chain combines TRBV7-2 with TRBJ2-7, with 7 bases fitting TRBD2. The CDR3 runs 16 residues. Trimming removed 4 bases from V and 0 bases from J; junction bases left unmatched: 9. Germline-derived CDR1 and CDR2 are SGHTA and FQGNSA.

On this clonotype itself: A much bigger clone sits one base away, suggesting this may be a read error. This sequence joins TRBV7-2 and TRBJ2-2; D possibly corresponds to TRBD1 (5 bases). The CDR3 has 16 residues. Trimming stripped 5 bases from V and 6 bases from J, with 19 bases between. The germline gives CDR1 SGHTA, CDR2 FQGNSA. For the CDR3, the DNA is TGTGCCAGCAGCCTAGGCGTGGGGCTCTGGTCCGGGGAGCTGTTTTTT. Translation: CASSLGVGLWSGELFF. Based on the CDR3 plus reference TRBV7-2 and TRBJ2-2, the full variable domain is GAGVSQSPSNKVTEKGKDVELRCDPISGHTALYWYRQSLGQGLEFLIYFQGNSAPDKSGLPSDRFSAERTGGSVSTLTIQRTQQEDSAVYLCASSLGVGLWSGELFFGEGSRLTVL.

In this sample, this clonotype turned up many times. The rearrangement joins TRBV5-1 to TRBJ1-6; the D is unclear. The V end was cut by 1 base, the J end by 0 bases, with 8 bases between. Germline CDR1 reads SGHRS; CDR2 reads YFSETQ. The CDR3 consists of 16 residues. The CDR3 sequence is CASSLQASSYNSPLHF. The CDR3 nucleotides are TGCGCCAGCAGCTTGCAGGCGAGCTCCTATAATTCACCCCTCCACTTT.

This clonotype was counted at least ten times. The chain uses TRBV5-1 and TRBJ2-5; maybe TRBD1 (5 bases). Germline V gene lookup returns CDR1 SGHRS and CDR2 YFSETQ. Trimming stripped 4 bases from V and 1 base from J, with 11 bases between. This CDR3 spans 14 amino acids. The CDR3 coding sequence is TGCGCCAGCAGCCATGACAGTCCCCAAGAGACCCAGTACTTC. Residues: CASSHDSPQETQYF.

This clonotype was seen many times. The J gene is TRBJ2-7, the V gene TRBV20-1; TRBD1 might be the D (5 bases). Between the trimmed V and J ends, which lost 5 bases and 0 bases, there was a span of 11 bases. CDR3 length equals 13 residues. CDR1 and CDR2 (germline): DFQATT, SNEGSKA (reference sequence). This CDR3 is CSADSPGSYEQYF. In DNA, the CDR3 is TGCAGTGCTGACAGCCCCGGCTCCTACGAGCAGTACTTC.

This clonotype was seen at least ten times. The chain links TRBV5-1 to TRBJ1-5, with 8 bases lining up with TRBD1. Germline loops: CDR1 SGHRS, CDR2 YFSETQ. The ends lost 0 bases at V and 2 bases at J; junction bases unmatched: 4. This CDR3 has 16 residues. In DNA form, the CDR3 reads TGCGCCAGCAGCTTGGATGGACAGGGTGGCAATCAGCCCCAGCATTTT. The encoded protein is CASSLDGQGGNQPQHF.

There are many counts of this clonotype. CDR3 DNA sequence: TGCGCCAGCAGCTTGGCCGGGGGGTCCAAAAACATTCAGTACTTC. Its protein product is CASSLAGGSKNIQYF. This sequence joins TRBV5-1 and TRBJ2-4; 7 nucleotides agree with TRBD2. Germline loops: CDR1 SGHRS, CDR2 YFSETQ. The J segment lost 2 bases and the V segment lost 0 bases, leaving 2 bases of the junction unmatched. This CDR3 region has 15 residues.

This clonotype came up many times. V usage is TRBV5-1 and J usage is TRBJ2-3, with D maybe TRBD1 (5 bases). The CDR3 runs 15 residues. V lost 1 base to trimming and J lost 4 bases, with 13 bases between them. In germline, CDR1 is SGHRS, CDR2 YFSETQ. CDR3 in amino acids: CASSLIARVADTQYF. DNA for the CDR3: TGCGCCAGCAGCTTGATAGCCAGGGTAGCAGATACGCAGTATTTT.